This entry features one T cell receptor beta chain sequence. Base qualities are missing; no much larger clone stands one base away. The data were taken from a study of graft-versus-host responses after intestinal transplantation (dated by TCRdb to the early 2020s). With respect to the entire study: The transplants that recipients received were multivisceral, liver-intestinal, or isolated intestinal. Every recipient was given anti-thymocyte globulin induction, followed by roughly 3 years of maintenance tacrolimus and steroids. Graft-versus-host and host-versus-graft alloreactive T cell clones were tracked in the graft, circulation and bone marrow after intestinal transplantation using bulk TCR-beta CDR3 sequencing. To identify alloreactive clones, pre-transplant mixed lymphocyte reaction products were sequenced and then compared with unstimulated pre-transplant donor and recipient T cells. The cohort enrolled some 24 intestinal transplant recipients, one of whom was a retransplant, and a few patients without pretransplant specimens were excluded. A peak of at least 4% donor T cells among recipient peripheral blood mononuclear cells was the definition used for donor T cell macrochimerism. Rather than going through the commercial service, samples from a few later patients were sequenced in-house on an Illumina MiSeq and processed with MiXCR. Overall results and qualifications from the work: Early after transplant, declines in HvG clones were associated with peak levels of circulating GvH clones. In the allografts of patients with donor T cell macrochimerism, GvH to HvG T cell clonal ratios were high. GvH clones were detected in recipient bone marrow, and some appeared earlier in ileal mucosa or blood, consistent with an intestinal mucosal origin. Conclusions were limited by the relatively low number and heterogeneity of intestinal transplant patients.

Library preparation employed the immunoSEQ multiplex PCR assay. In most patients, genomic DNA was isolated using the Qiagen DNeasy Blood and Tissue Kit and sent frozen to Adaptive Biotechnologies for TCR sequencing. For most patients, high-throughput TCR-beta CDR3 sequencing of genomic DNA was performed by Adaptive Biotechnologies. The original methods were these. Adaptive's ImmunoSEQ software supplied the TCR sequencing data for 15 to 20 patients, while MiXCR and VDJtools were used to process a few other patients. To correct CD4 versus CD8 sorting errors, any sequence found in both subsets at a frequency ratio below 5:1 was removed. CDR3 nucleotide sequences shared between donor and recipient were removed because the origin of such sequences could not be assigned. To be classed as alloreactive, a clone needed at least 2-fold expansion over unstimulated cells and a minimum CFSE-low frequency of 0.002% (template counts) or 0.001% (read counts). Mappable clones were those detected in sequenced pre-transplant spleen, lymph node, or MLR CFSE-low populations of the donor or recipient. The cumulative frequency of alloreactive clones was calculated as a percentage of all sequences, weighted by copy number. Not all clones reach the TCRdb copy of this immuneACCESS table, which keeps in-frame sequences only. Checked studies attribute under half of the gap to unresolved V genes and leave the rest unexplained. The V and J calls and the clone size are those of that table, but D and trimming were determined from the DNA. Counted in this sample were about 14,000 clones; just under 30% of them appeared once. Roughly 4% of the sample goes to the ten largest clones.

For CDR1 and CDR2, the germline V gene (reference sequence) lists LNHNV and YYDKDF. The CDR3 starts with the cysteine, ends with the phenylalanine, and has 15 residues. CDR3 DNA is the only sequence kept; it has 45 bases, read in frame from the first base. The junction shows trimming of 5 bases on V and 5 bases on J, plus 15 bases between the germline ends. The time point label for this specimen denotes: cells obtained before transplantation from donor or recipient. Mixed lymphocyte reactions plated about 200,000 CFSE-labeled pre-transplant responders with about 200,000 irradiated violet-dye-labeled stimulators and were cultured for 6 days. Proliferating CD3+CD4+CFSE-low and CD3+CD8+CFSE-low responder cells were FACS-sorted on a BD Influx sorter after the mixed lymphocyte reaction.

The V and J genes are TRBV15 and TRBJ1-4; tentative D gene TRBD1, with 6 bases matching. The source is a human patient who received an intestinal transplant. Specimen: alloreactive CD4+ T cells from a mixed lymphocyte reaction culture, collected before intestinal transplant. Sample cell subset or site, as interpreted from the label and publication: CFSE-low proliferating T cells sorted from approximately six-day pre-transplant mixed lymphocyte reaction (GvH or HvG direction). In nucleotides, the sequence is TGTGCCACCAGCGGCGGACAGCGCCAAAATGAAAAACTGTTTTTT. Its protein product is CATSGGQRQNEKLFF.